The clone carrying this T cell receptor beta chain has just a few counts. Its antigen is still unknown. This record belongs to a study of early T cells in non-severe SARS-CoV-2 infection. Looking at the study overall: The sequenced material was bulk RNA from unsorted whole blood, and its chains were unpaired.

Deletions cut 6 bases from V and 6 bases from J, with 14 bases between. The CDR3 spans 14 residues. Germline CDR1 reads SGHTA; CDR2 reads FQGTGA. Each cDNA molecule carried a unique molecular identifier. TCRdb analysed the 5' RACE reads with MiXCR anew, one entry per CDR3 protein. The table lists approximately 76,000 distinct CDR3 sequences, roughly an eighth of them singletons. Study-level findings and limits: Sequences matched to VDJdb favored anti-spike CD8 responses, while private and CD4 specificities were missed.

Source material: whole blood. The sequence was collected from an adult who was a healthcare worker with PCR-confirmed SARS-CoV-2 infection or an uninfected control (not recorded which). This chain uses TRBV7-3 with TRBJ2-2; TRBD1 is a possible D gene (5 bases). The CDR3 loop reads CASRPSQGAGELFF. DNA of the CDR3: TGTGCCAGCAGGCCCAGCCAGGGCGCCGGGGAGCTGTTTTTT.